The rows below give T cell receptor beta chains drawn from one sample of a study of OX40 agonist ivuxolimab in advanced cancers. TCRdb keeps only in-frame clones here, not all; method: immunoSEQ multiplex PCR. The sample lists roughly 58,000 clones; around four fifths were seen once. The sample here was CD4+ or CD8+ T cells sorted from blood, taken in a trial of the OX40 agonist ivuxolimab. The receptors shown here come from an adult with an advanced solid tumor such as melanoma, head and neck, liver or kidney cancer. Both conserved end residues are part of each CDR3. D genes are given only for firm matches. The size field is filled for only some rows; it gives once, few, many or a size class.

j_gene: TRBJ2-3; len: 11; v_gene: TRBV25-1; d_gene: .; abundance: .; CDR3aa: CASRRTDTQYF; CDR3nt: TGTGCCAGCAGACGGACAGATACGCAGTATTTT
j_gene: TRBJ1-6; len: 15; v_gene: TRBV11-2; d_gene: TRBD1; abundance: .; CDR3aa: CASSLVAGGRSPLHF; CDR3nt: TGTGCCAGCAGCTTAGTTGCAGGGGGGCGGTCACCCCTCCACTTT
j_gene: TRBJ2-7; len: 14; v_gene: TRBV7-2; d_gene: TRBD1; abundance: .; CDR3aa: CASSYSQGALEQYF; CDR3nt: TGTGCCAGCAGCTACTCACAGGGGGCGCTCGAGCAGTACTTC
j_gene: TRBJ2-1; len: 15; v_gene: TRBV11-3; d_gene: .; abundance: few; CDR3aa: CASSLVASSYNEQFF; CDR3nt: TGTGCCAGCAGCTTAGTAGCGAGCTCCTACAATGAGCAGTTCTTC
j_gene: TRBJ2-7; len: 11; v_gene: TRBV7-9; d_gene: .; abundance: .; CDR3aa: CASSLVAEQYF; CDR3nt: TGTGCCAGCAGCTTAGTAGCCGAGCAGTACTTC
j_gene: TRBJ2-3; len: 11; v_gene: TRBV13; d_gene: .; abundance: .; CDR3aa: CASSAGDTQYF; CDR3nt: TGTGCCAGCAGCGCGGGGGATACGCAGTATTTT
j_gene: TRBJ1-2; len: 13; v_gene: TRBV30; d_gene: .; abundance: .; CDR3aa: CAWSSTGPYGYTF; CDR3nt: TGTGCCTGGAGTTCAACAGGGCCCTATGGCTACACCTTC
j_gene: TRBJ2-2; len: 14; v_gene: TRBV10-3; d_gene: TRBD1; abundance: once; CDR3aa: CATQQGRGAGELFF; CDR3nt: TGTGCCACGCAACAGGGGAGAGGTGCCGGGGAGCTGTTTTTT
j_gene: TRBJ2-6; len: 15; v_gene: TRBV2; d_gene: .; abundance: few; CDR3aa: CASSLTRTGANVLTF; CDR3nt: TGTGCCAGCAGTCTGACCAGAACTGGGGCCAACGTCCTGACTTTC
j_gene: TRBJ1-2; len: 16; v_gene: TRBV6-1; d_gene: .; abundance: .; CDR3aa: CASSERKSLANYGYTF; CDR3nt: TGTGCCAGCAGTGAAAGGAAAAGTCTCGCTAACTATGGCTACACCTTC
j_gene: TRBJ2-5; len: 13; v_gene: TRBV30; d_gene: .; abundance: .; CDR3aa: CAWSGQGGETQYF; CDR3nt: TGTGCCTGGAGTGGACAGGGAGGAGAGACCCAGTACTTC
j_gene: TRBJ1-4; len: 18; v_gene: TRBV27; d_gene: .; abundance: .; CDR3aa: CASSRRSTELATNEKLFF; CDR3nt: TGTGCCAGCAGCCGCAGGTCGACAGAGCTTGCAACTAATGAAAAACTGTTTTTT